One and the same sample provided the 5 T cell receptor beta chains below, sequenced in a study of T cells in lung cancer brain metastases. Method: immunoSEQ multiplex PCR; TCRdb's copy keeps in-frame clones and lacks some. Altogether over 900 clones are present, 93% being singletons, with the ten largest covering roughly 3%. The sample comprised tumor tissue from the primary lung tumor. Source of these receptors: a woman between 40 and 55 years old with non-small cell lung cancer.

This chain links TRBV11-2 with TRBJ2-3; 9 positions agree with TRBD1. The CDR3 spans 16 residues. Trimming took 5 bases from V and 6 from J; bases not matched to a gene: 12. Germline-derived CDR1 and CDR2 are SGHAT and FQNNGV. CDR3 sequence reads: CASSATGTGRRDTQYF. In DNA, the CDR3 is TGTGCCAGCAGCGCCACCGGGACAGGGAGAAGGGATACGCAGTATTTT.

The chain recombines TRBV6-5 with TRBJ2-7; D is perhaps TRBD1 (6 bases). The CDR3 is made up of 13 amino acids. V was cut by 6 bases and J by 2 bases, with 11 bases left in between. Germline-derived CDR1 and CDR2 are MNHEY and SVGAGI. CDR3 coding DNA: TGTGCCAGCAGCTACACAGGGCCCTACGAGCAGTACTTC. Amino acids: CASSYTGPYEQYF.

This rearrangement joins TRBV10-3 to TRBJ1-2; a possible D gene is TRBD1 (5 bases). This CDR3 has 15 residues. CDR1 ENHRY and CDR2 SYGVKD come from the germline V gene. Trimming stripped 3 bases from V and 3 bases from J, with 14 bases between. CDR3 sequence (DNA): TGTGCCATCAGTGACAGGGACGGTAAGGACTATGGCTACACCTTC. Translation: CAISDRDGKDYGYTF.

The gene calls are TRBV19 and TRBJ1-6; D remains unclear. The CDR3 contains 14 residues. Trimming removed 4 bases at V and 8 bases at J, with 12 bases between. CDR1 is LNHDA, CDR2 SQIVND, per germline (reference sequence). CDR3 bases: TGTGCCAGTAGTACGGTCGGTTTAGATTCACCCCTCCACTTT. Translating gives CASSTVGLDSPLHF.

J is TRBJ1-5 and V is TRBV29-1; possibly TRBD1 for D (5 bases). The V gene lost 6 bases and the J gene lost 3 bases, with 12 bases spanning the gap. The germline CDR1 and CDR2 sequences are SQVTM and ANQGSEA. The CDR3 covers 13 residues. In DNA form, the CDR3 reads TGCAGCGTCTCACAGGAGAACAATCAGCCCCAGCATTTT. Translated, it gives CSVSQENNQPQHF. The complete variable domain, with remaining parts taken from reference TRBV29-1 and TRBJ1-5, reads SAVISQKPSRDICQRGTSLTIQCQVDSQVTMMFWYRQQPGQSLTLIATANQGSEATYESGFVIDKFPISRPNLTFSTLTVSNMSPEDSSIYLCSVSQENNQPQHFGDGTRLSIL.